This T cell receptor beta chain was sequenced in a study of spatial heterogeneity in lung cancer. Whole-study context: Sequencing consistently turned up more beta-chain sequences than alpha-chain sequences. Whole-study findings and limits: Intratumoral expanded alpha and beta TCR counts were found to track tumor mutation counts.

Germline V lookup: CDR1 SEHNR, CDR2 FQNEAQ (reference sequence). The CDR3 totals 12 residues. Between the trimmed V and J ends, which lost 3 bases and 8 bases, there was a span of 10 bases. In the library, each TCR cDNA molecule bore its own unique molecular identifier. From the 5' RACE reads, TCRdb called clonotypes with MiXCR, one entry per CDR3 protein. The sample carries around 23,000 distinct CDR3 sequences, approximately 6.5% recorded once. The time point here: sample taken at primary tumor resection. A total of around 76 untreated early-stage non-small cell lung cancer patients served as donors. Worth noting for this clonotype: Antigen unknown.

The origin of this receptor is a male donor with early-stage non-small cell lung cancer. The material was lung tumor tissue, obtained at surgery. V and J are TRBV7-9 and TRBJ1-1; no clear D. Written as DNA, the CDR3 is TGTGCCAGCAGCTTTCCATCCCCGGAAGCTTTCTTT. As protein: CASSFPSPEAFF.